The 21 T cell receptor beta chains presented below share a single source sample, sequenced in a study of T-cell memory formation after mild COVID-19. MiXCR, run by TCRdb on the 5' RACE reads, gives a single entry per CDR3 protein. The table lists approximately 570,000 distinct CDR3 sequences, around 17% of them singletons, with about 12% in the top ten. The sequencing sample was made of PBMCs or a T cell subset sorted from them (not recorded which). These receptors were obtained from an adult woman who had mild COVID-19 (a few samples of this study predate the infection). Cell type and time point are not known.

This chain uses TRBV12-3 or TRBV12-4 with TRBJ2-7; 13 nucleotides line up with TRBD2. V lost 3 bases and J lost 1; bases outside the gene matches: 9. This CDR3 comprises 18 residues. This CDR3 reads CASSFYTSGGVRSYEQYF. In DNA form, the CDR3 reads TGTGCCAGCAGTTTTTATACTAGCGGGGGGGTAAGGTCCTACGAGCAGTACTTC.

Here the CDR3 reads CASSLMGGELFF. As DNA, the CDR3 is TGTGCCAGCAGCCTCATGGGCGGGGAGCTGTTTTTT. V and J are TRBV4-2 and TRBJ2-2; unclear D gene. The V gene lost 4 bases and the J gene lost 7 bases, with 7 bases spanning the gap. The CDR3 is made up of 12 amino acids. Per germline, CDR1 LGHNA and CDR2 YNFKEQ.

The chain uses TRBV4-3 and TRBJ2-1; weak D call: TRBD1 (5 bases). CDR1 LGHNA and CDR2 YSLEER come from the germline V gene. The CDR3 runs 17 residues. V was trimmed by 0 bases and J by 2 bases, leaving 14 bases between them. The CDR3 DNA sequence: TGCGCCAGCAGCCAAGAATACGACAGCCAGACCTACAATGAGCAGTTCTTC. This gives the protein CASSQEYDSQTYNEQFF.

The rearrangement links TRBV6-2 or TRBV6-3 to TRBJ2-7; 12 bases match TRBD2. The CDR3 runs to 13 residues. The junction had 2 bases not matched to a gene; V was cut back by 7 bases and J by 4 bases. Looked up from germline, CDR1 is MNHEY and CDR2 is SVGEGT. DNA for the CDR3: TGTGCCAGCAAAACTAGCGGGAGGTACGAGCAGTACTTC. Translation: CASKTSGRYEQYF.

This clonotype was observed a handful of times. The gene calls are TRBV3-1 and TRBJ2-7; TRBD1 or TRBD2 may be the D gene (5 bases each). CDR1 is LGHDT, CDR2 YNNKEL, per germline (reference sequence). The ends were cut back, 0 bases at V and 2 bases at J, with 14 bases in the middle. CDR3 length: 16 amino acids. The CDR3 sequence: CASSQDLRGFPYEQYF. CDR3 coding DNA: TGTGCCAGCAGCCAAGATTTACGGGGCTTCCCCTACGAGCAGTACTTC.

The chain joins TRBV7-9 to TRBJ1-6, with D possibly being TRBD1 (6 bases). V was clipped by 4 bases and J by 10 bases, with 11 bases between them. CDR3 length: 13 amino acids. Germline V lookup: CDR1 SEHNR, CDR2 FQNEAQ (reference sequence). This CDR3 reads CASSSDSLSPLHF. In DNA form, the CDR3 reads TGTGCCAGCAGCTCGGACAGTCTCTCACCCCTCCACTTT.

The rearrangement uses TRBV7-9 and TRBJ2-1; tentative D call: TRBD1 (6 bases). The V end was cut by 5 bases, the J end by 0 bases, with 14 bases between. The germline V gene encodes CDR1 SEHNR and CDR2 FQNEAQ (reference sequence). This CDR3 has 16 residues. CDR3 nucleotides: TGTGCCAGCAGCATTTCCGGGACACTCTCCTACAATGAGCAGTTCTTC. Translation: CASSISGTLSYNEQFF.

This clonotype was found a few times. This chain links TRBV7-2 with TRBJ1-1; D is undetermined. This CDR3 comprises 12 residues. Germline-derived CDR1 and CDR2 are SGHTA and FQGNSA. V gave up 0 bases and J gave up 10 bases, with 9 bases separating them. As DNA, the CDR3 is TGTGCCAGCAGCTTAGCAGGGTACGGAGCTTTCTTT. Translated: CASSLAGYGAFF.

The sample holds a few counts of this clonotype. This chain connects TRBV6-5 to TRBJ2-5, with a possible D match to TRBD1 (6 bases). Germline CDR1 reads MNHEY; CDR2 reads SVGAGI. Trimming took 11 bases from V and 0 from J, leaving 10 bases between them. The CDR3 length is 12 residues. The CDR3 sequence is CAVGQNQETQYF. In DNA form, the CDR3 reads TGTGCCGTAGGACAGAACCAAGAGACCCAGTACTTC.

This clonotype was picked up a small number of times. The rearrangement uses TRBV7-6 and TRBJ2-1; 7 bases fit TRBD1. The CDR3 loop spans 12 amino acids. The germline V gene encodes CDR1 SGHVS and CDR2 FNYEAQ. V was clipped by 3 bases and J by 16 bases; unmatched bases: 9. The CDR3 reads CASSLPDRAYFF. CDR3 DNA sequence: TGTGCCAGCAGCTTGCCCGACAGGGCGTATTTCTTC.

The chain employs TRBV7-3 and TRBJ2-3; 11 nucleotides align to TRBD2. J was trimmed by 4 bases and V by 1 base; bases with no gene match: 7. There are 17 residues in the CDR3. Germline-derived CDR1 and CDR2 are SGHTA and FQGTGA. The DNA for the CDR3 is TGTGCCAGCAGCTTAATGGGATCTAGCGGGAGGCCAGATACGCAGTATTTT. The encoded protein is CASSLMGSSGRPDTQYF.

This clonotype was counted a few times. The CDR3 region is CAISESVVGKFHEQYF. DNA of the CDR3: TGTGCCATCAGTGAGTCGGTAGTAGGAAAGTTCCACGAGCAGTACTTC. The chain employs TRBV10-3 and TRBJ2-7; D gene uncertain. The CDR3 sequence is 16 residues long. Deletions cut 0 bases from V and 5 bases from J, with 17 bases between. CDR1 is ENHRY and CDR2 is SYGVKD in the germline V gene.

This chain links TRBV20-1 with TRBJ1-3, with D perhaps matching TRBD1 (6 bases). The ends were cut back, 4 bases at V and 2 bases at J, with 9 bases in the middle. This CDR3 has 13 amino acids. Germline loops: CDR1 DFQATT, CDR2 SNEGSKA (reference sequence). CDR3 amino acids: CSATGATGNTIYF. The CDR3 DNA follows: TGCAGTGCTACAGGGGCAACTGGAAACACCATATATTTT.

This clonotype has a handful of counts. V and J are TRBV2 and TRBJ1-1, with D hard to call. Germline lookup yields CDR1 SNHLY and CDR2 FYNNEI. V lost 6 bases to trimming and J lost 7 bases, with 9 bases between them. The CDR3 runs 11 residues. CDR3 in DNA: TGTGCCAGCAGGGAGGGATTTGAAGCTTTCTTT. It yields the protein CASREGFEAFF. The full variable domain, in which reference TRBV2 and TRBJ1-1 provide the parts outside the CDR3, is EPEVTQTPSHQVTQMGQEVILRCVPISNHLYFYWYRQILGQKVEFLVSFYNNEISEKSEIFDDQFSVERPDGSNFTLKIRSTKLEDSAMYFCASREGFEAFFGQGTRLTVV.

This clonotype was seen only a few times. This rearrangement joins TRBV12-3 or TRBV12-4 to TRBJ2-1, with D possibly being TRBD2 (6 bases). The CDR3 loop spans 14 amino acids. Trimming took 4 bases from V and 12 from J, leaving 19 bases between them. The CDR3 DNA reads TGTGCCAGCAGTTCCCCGGGAAGGGGAGGATGGCAGTTCTTC. Its protein is CASSSPGRGGWQFF.

This clonotype appeared a few times. The V call is TRBV7-9, the J call TRBJ1-2; D is unresolved. CDR3 length equals 14 residues. The germline V gene encodes CDR1 SEHNR and CDR2 FQNEAQ (reference sequence). V lost 1 base to trimming and J lost 3 bases, with 9 bases between them. CDR3 nucleotide sequence: TGTGCCAGCAGCTTAGGCCGGGAATACTATGGCTACACCTTC. Translation: CASSLGREYYGYTF.

The sample holds a few counts of this clonotype. V usage is TRBV20-1 and J usage is TRBJ1-2; 7 bases agree with TRBD1. This CDR3 is 13 amino acids long. Trimming took 6 bases from V and 3 from J; bases not matched to a gene: 7. The germline gives CDR1 DFQATT, CDR2 SNEGSKA (reference sequence). CDR3 in DNA: TGCAGTGCACCGACAGGGTCCCACTATGGCTACACCTTC. This encodes CSAPTGSHYGYTF.

The chain uses TRBV27 and TRBJ2-3; 12 bases are a match to TRBD1. The germline gives CDR1 MNHEY, CDR2 SMNVEV (reference sequence). The CDR3 covers 15 residues. V dropped 4 bases and J dropped 6; count of bases not matched to a gene: 5. Here the CDR3 DNA reads TGTGCCAGCAGTTCCCCCGGGACAGGGGGCGATACGCAGTATTTT. Protein product: CASSSPGTGGDTQYF.

This clonotype has just a few counts. The chain has TRBV10-3 and TRBJ2-7; 7 bases fit TRBD1. The CDR3 spans 15 residues. Unmatched junction bases numbered 8, after V lost 0 bases and J lost 6 bases. Germline V lookup: CDR1 ENHRY, CDR2 SYGVKD. The CDR3 sequence: CAISESWGQGVEQYF. The CDR3 region has the DNA TGTGCCATCAGTGAGTCGTGGGGGCAGGGGGTCGAGCAGTACTTC.

The J gene is TRBJ2-6, the V gene TRBV7-3; 8 nucleotides match TRBD2. This CDR3 is built from 17 residues. After removal of 1 base from V and 0 bases from J, the junction contained 2 bases not matched to a gene. Germline V gene sequence: CDR1 SGHTA, CDR2 FQGTGA. As DNA, the CDR3 is TGTGCCAGCAGCTTAATAGCGGGGCACTCTGGGGCCAACGTCCTGACTTTC. It encodes CASSLIAGHSGANVLTF.

This chain uses TRBV20-1 with TRBJ1-2; D is ambiguous. From germline, CDR1 is DFQATT and CDR2 SNEGSKA (reference sequence). The CDR3 is made up of 12 amino acids. Trimming cost V 4 bases and J 5 bases, with 11 bases left between them. CDR3 residues: CSATGADYGYTF. CDR3 nucleotides: TGCAGTGCTACAGGAGCGGATTATGGCTACACCTTC.